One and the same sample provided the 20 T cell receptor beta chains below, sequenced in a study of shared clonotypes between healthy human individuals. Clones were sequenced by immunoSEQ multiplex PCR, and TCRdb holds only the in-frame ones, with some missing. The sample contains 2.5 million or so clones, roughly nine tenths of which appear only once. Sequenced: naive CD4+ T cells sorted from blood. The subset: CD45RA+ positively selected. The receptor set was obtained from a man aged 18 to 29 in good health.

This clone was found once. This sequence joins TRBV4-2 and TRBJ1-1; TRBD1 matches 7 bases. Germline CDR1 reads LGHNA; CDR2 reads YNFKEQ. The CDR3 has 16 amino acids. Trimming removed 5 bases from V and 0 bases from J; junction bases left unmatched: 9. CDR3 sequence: CASSGAPGTVNTEAFF. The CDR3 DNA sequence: TGTGCCAGCAGCGGGGCCCCCGGGACAGTGAACACTGAAGCTTTCTTT.

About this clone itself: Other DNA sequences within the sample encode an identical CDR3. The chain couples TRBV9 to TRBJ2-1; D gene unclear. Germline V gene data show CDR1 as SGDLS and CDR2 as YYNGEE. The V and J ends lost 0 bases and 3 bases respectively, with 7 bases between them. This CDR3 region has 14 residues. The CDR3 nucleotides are TGTGCCAGCAGCGTAGGTCCCGTCTACAATGAGCAGTTCTTC. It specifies CASSVGPVYNEQFF.

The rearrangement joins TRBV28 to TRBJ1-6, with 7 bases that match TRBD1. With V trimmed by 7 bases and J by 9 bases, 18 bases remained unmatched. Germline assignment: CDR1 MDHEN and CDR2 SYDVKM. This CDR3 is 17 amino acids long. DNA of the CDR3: TGTGCCAGCAATCAAATTCGGACAGGACGGGGAGTTTCACCCCTCCACTTT. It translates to CASNQIRTGRGVSPLHF.

CDR3 region: CASSFRDTNEKLFF. CDR3 sequence (DNA): TGTGCCAGCAGTTTCCGTGATACTAATGAAAAACTGTTTTTT. The rearrangement joins TRBV11-2 to TRBJ1-4, with D unclear. There are 14 residues in the CDR3. V was trimmed by 6 bases and J by 2 bases, leaving 10 bases between them. Germline V CDR1 and CDR2: SGHAT, FQNNGV.

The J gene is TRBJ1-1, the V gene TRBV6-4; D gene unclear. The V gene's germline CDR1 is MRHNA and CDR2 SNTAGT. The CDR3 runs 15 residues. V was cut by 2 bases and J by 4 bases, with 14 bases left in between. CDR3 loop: CASSDTIGRVTEAFF. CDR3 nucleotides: TGTGCCAGCAGTGACACCATAGGACGGGTCACTGAAGCTTTCTTT.

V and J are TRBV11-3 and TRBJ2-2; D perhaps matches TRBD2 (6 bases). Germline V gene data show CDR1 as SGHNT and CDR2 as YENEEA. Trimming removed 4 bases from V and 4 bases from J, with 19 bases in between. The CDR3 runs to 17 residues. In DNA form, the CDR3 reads TGTGCCAGCAGCTCAACGCCGGGACTCGGGGGCACCGGGGAGCTGTTTTTT. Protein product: CASSSTPGLGGTGELFF. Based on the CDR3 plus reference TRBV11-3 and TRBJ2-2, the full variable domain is EAGVVQSPRYKIIEKKQPVAFWCNPISGHNTLYWYLQNLGQGPELLIRYENEEAVDDSQLPKDRFSAERLKGVDSTLKIQPAELGDSAVYLCASSSTPGLGGTGELFFGEGSRLTVL.

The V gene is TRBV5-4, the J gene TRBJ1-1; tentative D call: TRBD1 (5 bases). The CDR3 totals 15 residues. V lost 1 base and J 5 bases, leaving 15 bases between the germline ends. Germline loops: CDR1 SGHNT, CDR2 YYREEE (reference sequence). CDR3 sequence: CASSLNPGQGTEAFF. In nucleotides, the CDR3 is TGTGCCAGCAGCTTGAACCCAGGGCAAGGGACTGAAGCTTTCTTT.

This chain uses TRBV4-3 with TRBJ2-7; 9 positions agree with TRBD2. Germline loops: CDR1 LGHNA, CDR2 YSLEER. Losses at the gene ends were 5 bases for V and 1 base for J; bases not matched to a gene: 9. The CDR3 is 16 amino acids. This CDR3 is CASSKSPSGASYEQYF. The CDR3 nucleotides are TGCGCCAGCAGCAAAAGCCCTAGCGGGGCGTCCTACGAGCAGTACTTC.

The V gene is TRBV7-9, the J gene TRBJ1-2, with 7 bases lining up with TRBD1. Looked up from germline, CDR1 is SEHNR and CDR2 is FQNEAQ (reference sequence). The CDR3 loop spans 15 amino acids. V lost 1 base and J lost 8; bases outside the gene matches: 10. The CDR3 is CASSLVWTGLGGYTF. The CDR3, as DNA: TGTGCCAGCAGCTTAGTTTGGACAGGCCTCGGGGGCTACACCTTC.

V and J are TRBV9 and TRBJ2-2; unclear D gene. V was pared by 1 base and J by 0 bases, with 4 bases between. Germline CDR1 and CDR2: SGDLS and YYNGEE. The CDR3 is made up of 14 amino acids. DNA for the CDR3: TGTGCCAGCAGCGTATACGCGAACACCGGGGAGCTGTTTTTT. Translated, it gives CASSVYANTGELFF.

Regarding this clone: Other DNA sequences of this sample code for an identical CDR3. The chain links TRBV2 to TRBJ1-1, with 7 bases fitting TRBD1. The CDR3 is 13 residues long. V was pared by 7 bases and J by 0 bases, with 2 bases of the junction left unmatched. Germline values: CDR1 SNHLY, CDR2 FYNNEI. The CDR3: CASKDRMNTEAFF. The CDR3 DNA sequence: TGTGCCAGCAAGGACAGGATGAACACTGAAGCTTTCTTT.

CDR3 amino acids: CASSDRGNPYNEQFF. CDR3 coding DNA: TGCGCCAGCAGTGATCGCGGGAACCCCTACAATGAGCAGTTCTTC. The chain is built from TRBV10-2 and TRBJ2-1, with D perhaps matching TRBD2 (6 bases). CDR1 and CDR2 from the germline V gene are WSHSY and SAAADI. This CDR3 is built from 15 residues. Trimming removed 3 bases from V and 2 bases from J, with 11 bases in between.

The CDR3 here is CASRTGAWAEAFF. The CDR3 region has the DNA TGCGCCAGCAGGACAGGGGCCTGGGCTGAAGCTTTCTTT. The chain couples TRBV10-2 to TRBJ1-1, with TRBD1 identical over 8 bases. Germline V CDR1 and CDR2: WSHSY, SAAADI. V lost 6 bases and J lost 6; bases outside the gene matches: 6. There are 13 residues in the CDR3.

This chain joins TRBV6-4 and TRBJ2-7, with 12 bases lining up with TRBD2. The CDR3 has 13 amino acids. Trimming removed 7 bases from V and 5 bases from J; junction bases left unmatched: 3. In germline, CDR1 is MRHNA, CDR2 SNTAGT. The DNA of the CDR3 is TGTGCCAGCAAAAGACTAGCGGGAGACGAGCAGTACTTC. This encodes CASKRLAGDEQYF.

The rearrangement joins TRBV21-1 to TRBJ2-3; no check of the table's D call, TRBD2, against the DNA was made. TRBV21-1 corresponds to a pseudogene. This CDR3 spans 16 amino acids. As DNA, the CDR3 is TGTGCCAGCAGCTTAGTACTTAGCGGGAGAGGAAATACGCAGTATTTT. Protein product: CASSLVLSGRGNTQYF.

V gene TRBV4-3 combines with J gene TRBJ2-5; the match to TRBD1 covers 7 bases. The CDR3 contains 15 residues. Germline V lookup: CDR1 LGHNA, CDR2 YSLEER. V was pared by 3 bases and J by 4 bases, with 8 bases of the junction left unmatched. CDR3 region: CASSQATGVRETQYF. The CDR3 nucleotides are TGCGCCAGCAGCCAGGCTACAGGGGTTCGAGAGACCCAGTACTTC.

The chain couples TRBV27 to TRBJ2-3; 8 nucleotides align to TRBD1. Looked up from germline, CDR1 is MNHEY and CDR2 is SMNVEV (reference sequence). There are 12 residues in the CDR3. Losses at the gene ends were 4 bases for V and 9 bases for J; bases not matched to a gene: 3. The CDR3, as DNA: TGTGCCAGCAGTTCAACAGGGGGGACGCAGTATTTT. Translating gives CASSSTGGTQYF.

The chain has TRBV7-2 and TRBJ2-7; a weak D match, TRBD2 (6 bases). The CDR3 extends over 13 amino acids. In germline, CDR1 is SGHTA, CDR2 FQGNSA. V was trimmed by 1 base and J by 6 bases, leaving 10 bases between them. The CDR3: CASSLDWRGEQYF. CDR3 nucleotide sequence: TGTGCCAGCAGCTTAGACTGGAGGGGCGAGCAGTACTTC.

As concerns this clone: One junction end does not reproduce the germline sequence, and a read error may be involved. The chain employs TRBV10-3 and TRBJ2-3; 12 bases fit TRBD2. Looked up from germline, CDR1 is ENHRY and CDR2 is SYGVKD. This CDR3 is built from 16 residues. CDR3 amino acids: CAISESTSGSRDTQYF. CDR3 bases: TGTGCCATCAGTGAGTCGACTAGCGGGAGCAGAGATACGCAGTATTTT.

The CDR3: CATSRGTGRGGYTF. CDR3 nucleotides: TGTGCCACCAGCAGAGGGACGGGGCGTGGAGGCTACACCTTC. V usage is TRBV15 and J usage is TRBJ1-2; a weak D match, TRBD1 (5 bases). Trimming removed 1 base from V and 8 bases from J, with 14 bases in between. The CDR3 is 14 residues long. CDR1 is LNHNV, CDR2 YYDKDF, per germline (reference sequence).